These 11 T cell receptor beta chains were all obtained from the same sample, sequenced in a study of blood T cells in healthy people across ages. It was with a sample-barcoded 5' primer and a J-beta primer mix that a second PCR of about 6 to 12 cycles was run. TCRdb used MiXCR to reprocess the 5' RACE reads, holding one entry per CDR3 protein. This sample has about 1.5 million distinct CDR3 sequences, with about 43% found just once. The specimen was blood. These TCRs come from a woman under 30 in good health.

This clonotype showed up just once. The J gene is TRBJ1-2, the V gene TRBV18; 7 bases fit TRBD1. The CDR3 has 14 amino acids. Trimming cost V 3 bases and J 8 bases; bases outside gene matches: 9. Germline V lookup: CDR1 KGHSH, CDR2 LQKENI. DNA for the CDR3: TGTGCCAGCTCACCGACGACAGGGCGGAGCGGCTACACCTTC. Translating gives CASSPTTGRSGYTF.

V and J are TRBV29-1 and TRBJ2-3; 8 nucleotides agree with TRBD1. The CDR3 consists of 17 residues. J gave up 0 bases and V 3 bases, and 11 bases lay outside the gene matches. Per germline, CDR1 SQVTM and CDR2 ANQGSEA. The CDR3 loop is CSVDGNGQGTSTDTQYF. The CDR3 nucleotides are TGCAGCGTTGACGGCAACGGACAGGGCACTAGCACAGATACGCAGTATTTT.

V usage is TRBV7-3 and J usage is TRBJ2-2; D remains unclear. Germline V gives CDR1 SGHTA, CDR2 FQGTGA. The CDR3 consists of 16 residues. Trimming took 0 bases from V and 0 from J, leaving 8 bases between them. CDR3 DNA sequence: TGTGCCAGCAGCTTAACGCAGGACGCGAACACCGGGGAGCTGTTTTTT. Encoded protein: CASSLTQDANTGELFF. The variable domain in full, completed from reference TRBV7-3 and TRBJ2-2, reads GAGVSQTPSNKVTEKGKYVELRCDPISGHTALYWYRQSLGQGPEFLIYFQGTGAADDSGLPNDRFFAVRPEGSVSTLKIQRTERGDSAVYLCASSLTQDANTGELFFGEGSRLTVL.

This clonotype was picked up a small number of times. The chain recombines TRBV24-1 with TRBJ2-5; 8 nucleotides line up with TRBD1. Germline V gene sequence: CDR1 KGHDR, CDR2 SFDVKD. V shed 4 bases and J 5 bases; nucleotides not matched to a gene: 8. This CDR3 is built from 15 residues. The CDR3: CATSDRTGLGETQYF. Here the CDR3 DNA reads TGTGCCACCAGTGACCGGACAGGGTTAGGGGAGACCCAGTACTTC.

This sequence joins TRBV9 and TRBJ2-1; 11 bases agree with TRBD2. Germline V gene data show CDR1 as SGDLS and CDR2 as YYNGEE. The CDR3 consists of 16 residues. V was clipped by 4 bases and J by 3 bases; unmatched bases: 6. The DNA for the CDR3 is TGTGCCAGCAGCATATCGCTAGCGGGGGGCTACAATGAGCAGTTCTTC. Translating it yields CASSISLAGGYNEQFF. Looking up the rest from reference TRBV9 and TRBJ2-1 gives the full variable domain: DSGVTQTPKHLITATGQRVTLRCSPRSGDLSVYWYQQSLDQGLQFLIQYYNGEERAKGNILERFSAQQFPDLHSELNLSSLELGDSALYFCASSISLAGGYNEQFFGPGTRLTVL.

This clonotype was seen a few times. The V call is TRBV10-1, the J call TRBJ1-2, with D possibly matching TRBD1 (5 bases). The CDR3 loop spans 14 amino acids. The V end lost 5 bases, the J end lost 7 bases, and 17 bases lay between the germline ends. Germline V gene sequence: CDR1 WNHNN, CDR2 SYGVQD (reference sequence). The CDR3 protein is CASSRTATGAGYTF. Written as DNA, the CDR3 is TGCGCCAGCAGTCGGACCGCCACCGGGGCTGGCTACACCTTC.

This clonotype was counted once. The V gene is TRBV20-1, the J gene TRBJ1-1; no clear D gene. Per germline, CDR1 DFQATT and CDR2 SNEGSKA (reference sequence). V was trimmed by 6 bases and J by 1 base, leaving 9 bases between them. The CDR3 has 12 amino acids. The CDR3 DNA reads TGCAGTGCCTTGGGCTCGAACACTGAAGCTTTCTTT. It is translated as CSALGSNTEAFF.

This clonotype was found a few times. The chain recombines TRBV29-1 with TRBJ2-7; 7 bases fit TRBD1. There are 12 residues in the CDR3. The V gene's germline CDR1 is SQVTM and CDR2 ANQGSEA. V dropped 6 bases and J dropped 2; count of bases not matched to a gene: 4. The CDR3 region has the DNA TGCAGCGTCTACAGGGGCCCCTACGAGCAGTACTTC. Translated, it gives CSVYRGPYEQYF.

The gene calls are TRBV20-1 and TRBJ2-5; tentative D call: TRBD2 (7 bases). V lost 2 bases and J lost 2, with 15 bases in between. Germline V gives CDR1 DFQATT, CDR2 SNEGSKA (reference sequence). There are 15 residues in the CDR3. The CDR3: CSARPGGPYQETQYF. The CDR3 DNA follows: TGCAGTGCTAGACCCGGGGGGCCCTATCAAGAGACCCAGTACTTC.

The rearrangement joins TRBV5-1 to TRBJ2-1; 10 positions agree with TRBD2. This CDR3 is 16 amino acids long. Trimming at V came to 1 base and at J to 4 bases, leaving 5 bases not matched to a gene. Per the germline V gene, CDR1 is SGHRS and CDR2 is YFSETQ. This CDR3 is CASSLPRTSGYNEQFF. The CDR3 coding sequence is TGCGCCAGCAGCTTGCCCAGGACTAGCGGTTACAATGAGCAGTTCTTC. The full variable domain, completed using reference TRBV5-1 and TRBJ2-1, is KAGVTQTPRYLIKTRGQQVTLSCSPISGHRSVSWYQQTPGQGLQFLFEYFSETQRNKGNFPGRFSGRQFSNSRSEMNVSTLELGDSALYLCASSLPRTSGYNEQFFGPGTRLTVL.

This chain uses TRBV29-1 with TRBJ2-1, with TRBD2 identical over 7 bases. V trimming: 7 bases; J trimming: 8 bases; junction bases outside the gene matches: 17. CDR1 SQVTM and CDR2 ANQGSEA come from the germline V gene. CDR3 size: 15 residues. CDR3 sequence: CSDQGGGGSVDEQFF. The CDR3 DNA reads as TGCAGCGACCAGGGTGGCGGGGGATCGGTCGATGAGCAGTTCTTC.